This T cell receptor (beta chain) was sequenced in a study of blood T cell repertoires in COVID-19. Assay: immunoSEQ multiplex PCR; the TCRdb copy retains only in-frame clones and omits some. The sample lists about 140,000 clones; roughly 79% were seen once. The specimen sequenced was PBMCs or T cells enriched from blood (not recorded which). The clonotype was recovered from a woman between 45 and 60 years old who had recovered from COVID-19.

CDR3 bases: TGTGCCAGCAGTATGACAGGAGTGAACACCGGGGAGCTGTTTTTT. It translates to CASSMTGVNTGELFF. The chain couples TRBV27 to TRBJ2-2; tentative D call: TRBD1 (6 bases). Per the germline V gene, CDR1 is MNHEY and CDR2 is SMNVEV (reference sequence). This CDR3 is built from 15 residues. V lost 5 bases and J 1 base, leaving 11 bases between the germline ends.